The 7 T cell receptor beta chains given below trace back to one sample, sequenced in a study of blood T cell repertoires in COVID-19. Produced via immunoSEQ multiplex PCR; TCRdb's table is partial and in-frame only. This table has 200,000 to 300,000 clones, roughly 84% appearing once. The sequenced material came from peripheral blood. The receptors were gathered from a man between 60 and 75 years old with acute or convalescent COVID-19.

This clone was picked up a small number of times. The chain carries TRBV2 and TRBJ1-5; D perhaps matches TRBD1 (6 bases). The CDR3 has 15 residues. V was pared by 2 bases and J by 6 bases, with 14 bases between. Germline V lookup: CDR1 SNHLY, CDR2 FYNNEI. The CDR3 spells CASSELQGSGQPQHF. For the CDR3, the DNA is TGTGCCAGCAGTGAACTTCAGGGGTCGGGTCAGCCCCAGCATTTT.

The chain combines TRBV29-1 with TRBJ2-7; 7 bases are a match to TRBD1. From germline, CDR1 is SQVTM and CDR2 ANQGSEA. This CDR3 is built from 13 residues. The ends lost 7 bases at V and 0 bases at J; junction bases unmatched: 6. The DNA for the CDR3 is TGCAGCGGTACAGGGGTGGGCTCCTACGAGCAGTACTTC. This sequence encodes CSGTGVGSYEQYF.

This sequence joins TRBV5-8 and TRBJ2-1; possible D gene TRBD2, 7 bases. Trimming stripped 4 bases from V and 8 bases from J, with 16 bases between. The CDR3 is made up of 14 amino acids. Looked up from germline, CDR1 is SGHTS and CDR2 is YDEGEE. The CDR3 DNA reads as TGTGCCAGCAGCCTGCACCCGGGGGGCCATGAGCAGTTCTTC. Its protein product is CASSLHPGGHEQFF. Supplemented by reference TRBV5-8 and TRBJ2-1, the full variable domain reads EAGVTQSPTHLIKTRGQQATLRCSPISGHTSVYWYQQALGLGLQFLLWYDEGEERNRGNFPPRFSGRQFPNYSSELNVNALELEDSALYLCASSLHPGGHEQFFGPGTRLTVL.

This chain links TRBV6-1 with TRBJ2-1; D may be TRBD2 (6 bases). V was shortened by 2 bases and J by 9 bases, with 26 bases between the two germline ends. Germline CDR1 is MNHNS and CDR2 is SASEGT. The CDR3 is 18 amino acids. This CDR3 reads CASSEYKLATDNGGEQFF. The CDR3 DNA reads TGTGCCAGCAGTGAATATAAGCTAGCAACCGATAACGGGGGTGAGCAGTTCTTC.

This sequence joins TRBV28 and TRBJ2-3; TRBD1 matches at 7 bases. Germline CDR1 reads MDHEN; CDR2 reads SYDVKM. This CDR3 contains 15 residues. J lost 0 bases, V lost 7 bases, and 7 bases had no gene match. CDR3 sequence (DNA): TGTGCCAGCACCAGGACAGGAATTAGCACAGATACGCAGTATTTT. Protein: CASTRTGISTDTQYF.

This sequence joins TRBV5-6 and TRBJ1-2; perhaps TRBD1 as D (6 bases). Per germline, CDR1 SGHDT and CDR2 YYEEEE. Trimming shortened V by 4 bases and J by 3 bases, and 10 bases separated the two germline ends. The CDR3 contains 13 residues. For the CDR3, the DNA is TGTGCCAGCAGCAACGGACAGTACTATGGCTACACCTTC. It translates to CASSNGQYYGYTF.

V gene TRBV7-6 combines with J gene TRBJ2-5; the match to TRBD2 covers 8 bases. V lost 5 bases, J lost 5 bases, and 7 bases stayed unmatched. CDR1 is SGHVS, CDR2 FNYEAQ, per germline. The CDR3 is 14 amino acids. In DNA form, the CDR3 reads TGTGCCAGCAGCCCCCGGGGGGGAGGGGAGACCCAGTACTTC. Amino acid sequence: CASSPRGGGETQYF.